This is a list of T cell receptor beta chains from one sample in a study of tumor and adjacent non-tumor tissue in lung cancer. TCRdb reprocessed the multiplex PCR reads with MiXCR, giving one entry per CDR3 protein. Of approximately 90,000 distinct CDR3 sequences listed, 75% to 85% are singletons. Sequenced sample: distant non-tumor lung tissue. Receptors originate from a woman aged 45-65 years with non-small cell lung cancer. The CDR3 runs from the conserved cysteine through the conserved F or W. Each record gives: J gene, V gene, clone size, CDR3 protein. Only some rows state a clone size, as once, few, many or a class for expanded clones.

j_call: TRBJ2-7; v_call: TRBV5-6; clone_size: once; cdr3_aa: CASSLGRLMWKEQYF
j_call: TRBJ2-3; v_call: TRBV10-1; clone_size: -; cdr3_aa: CASLTNAGERTDSEYF
j_call: TRBJ2-3; v_call: TRBV6-5; clone_size: -; cdr3_aa: CASMDRGTDMQYF
j_call: TRBJ2-3; v_call: TRBV19; clone_size: -; cdr3_aa: CASRLAAGTDTQYF
j_call: TRBJ2-7; v_call: TRBV6-5; clone_size: few; cdr3_aa: CASSITYEQYF
j_call: TRBJ2-7; v_call: TRBV12-3/TRBV12-4; clone_size: -; cdr3_aa: CASTLDWGGRNERYF
j_call: TRBJ2-7; v_call: TRBV5-1; clone_size: -; cdr3_aa: CASSIRLAGSEQYF
j_call: TRBJ1-5; v_call: TRBV4-2; clone_size: -; cdr3_aa: CDSSQDLTSDQLQHF
j_call: TRBJ1-4; v_call: TRBV25-1; clone_size: -; cdr3_aa: CTSSDYLGTNEKLFF
j_call: TRBJ1-2; v_call: TRBV6-5; clone_size: -; cdr3_aa: CASRKDIETGSGYTF
j_call: TRBJ2-2; v_call: TRBV6-6; clone_size: -; cdr3_aa: CASTQGQANTGDLFF
j_call: TRBJ1-5; v_call: TRBV11-2; clone_size: large; cdr3_aa: CASSLENGGAQHF
j_call: TRBJ1-6; v_call: TRBV11-2; clone_size: -; cdr3_aa: CARSLDRGNSSIHF
j_call: TRBJ1-5; v_call: TRBV18; clone_size: -; cdr3_aa: CASSLAGWGTIQPQHF
j_call: TRBJ2-1; v_call: TRBV24-1; clone_size: -; cdr3_aa: CATSDSLAEDEQFF
j_call: TRBJ2-7; v_call: TRBV20-1; clone_size: -; cdr3_aa: CRASGTRRGEQYF
j_call: TRBJ2-7; v_call: TRBV28; clone_size: -; cdr3_aa: CASSPTRTGRSYLYELYF
j_call: TRBJ2-7; v_call: TRBV11-2; clone_size: -; cdr3_aa: CASSLGTRADQYF
j_call: TRBJ2-1; v_call: TRBV11-2; clone_size: -; cdr3_aa: CASSLENFNEEFF
j_call: TRBJ1-5; v_call: TRBV12-3/TRBV12-4; clone_size: -; cdr3_aa: CASGRASGTGVVLGNQPQHF
j_call: TRBJ2-7; v_call: TRBV5-1; clone_size: -; cdr3_aa: CASSPVRLGVRNYEQYF
j_call: TRBJ2-2; v_call: TRBV6-1; clone_size: -; cdr3_aa: CASNRGSGYTGDLFF
j_call: TRBJ1-5; v_call: TRBV5-1; clone_size: -; cdr3_aa: CVSRDDGSNQPQHF
j_call: TRBJ1-1; v_call: TRBV29-1; clone_size: once; cdr3_aa: CSAHIPIGAEASF
j_call: TRBJ2-3; v_call: TRBV6-1; clone_size: medium-sized; cdr3_aa: CASSEDTGGADTQYF
j_call: TRBJ2-1; v_call: TRBV11-1; clone_size: few; cdr3_aa: CASSPYGASGVGEQFF
j_call: TRBJ2-2; v_call: TRBV11-3; clone_size: -; cdr3_aa: CASSSRTSENAGELFF
j_call: TRBJ2-3; v_call: TRBV5-1; clone_size: -; cdr3_aa: CASSLAANGAMDTQYF
j_call: TRBJ2-1; v_call: TRBV4-1; clone_size: -; cdr3_aa: CASSPEAGYNEQLF
j_call: TRBJ1-5; v_call: TRBV28; clone_size: -; cdr3_aa: CASRGRGILNQLQHF
j_call: TRBJ2-1; v_call: TRBV11-1; clone_size: -; cdr3_aa: CASSPHGDSGFGEQFF
j_call: TRBJ1-4; v_call: TRBV5-4; clone_size: -; cdr3_aa: CTSSLDRGSKKLFF
j_call: TRBJ2-1; v_call: TRBV6-1; clone_size: -; cdr3_aa: CASMWLALDRGQFF
j_call: TRBJ2-7; v_call: TRBV11-2; clone_size: once; cdr3_aa: CPSSLTDTAYGQYF
j_call: TRBJ2-5; v_call: TRBV29-1; clone_size: -; cdr3_aa: CSASGTGRETQYF
j_call: TRBJ2-6; v_call: TRBV12-3/TRBV12-4; clone_size: -; cdr3_aa: CACSAGSSSGSNVLTF
j_call: TRBJ2-7; v_call: TRBV24-1; clone_size: -; cdr3_aa: CATSNRQGNEQYF
j_call: TRBJ1-5; v_call: TRBV4-2; clone_size: -; cdr3_aa: CASSRDVTSSQPQHF
j_call: TRBJ1-1; v_call: TRBV10-2; clone_size: -; cdr3_aa: CASTDSSNTEAFF
j_call: TRBJ2-2; v_call: TRBV12-3/TRBV12-4; clone_size: -; cdr3_aa: CVRSPGQGITGELFF
j_call: TRBJ2-3; v_call: TRBV28; clone_size: few; cdr3_aa: CASSSTRGADTQYF
j_call: TRBJ1-1; v_call: TRBV7-8; clone_size: -; cdr3_aa: CTSSLGRGLTEAFF
j_call: TRBJ1-1; v_call: TRBV5-4; clone_size: -; cdr3_aa: CASSLAGEGSNTEAFF
j_call: TRBJ2-3; v_call: TRBV20-1; clone_size: many; cdr3_aa: CSATGLDGTDTQYF
j_call: TRBJ2-5; v_call: TRBV11-1; clone_size: -; cdr3_aa: CASSSTGQGHYF
j_call: TRBJ1-1; v_call: TRBV11-2; clone_size: -; cdr3_aa: CASILQLNTEAFF
j_call: TRBJ2-1; v_call: TRBV6-2/TRBV6-3; clone_size: -; cdr3_aa: CANSSAPYNDQFF
j_call: TRBJ2-1; v_call: TRBV10-1; clone_size: -; cdr3_aa: CASSGYWQSSYNEQFF
j_call: TRBJ1-2; v_call: TRBV6-6; clone_size: -; cdr3_aa: CVIEGTNYGYSF
j_call: TRBJ1-3; v_call: TRBV11-2; clone_size: -; cdr3_aa: CARSLGGGDTIYF
j_call: TRBJ2-1; v_call: TRBV12-3/TRBV12-4; clone_size: -; cdr3_aa: CASSLGPGDEQFF
j_call: TRBJ2-1; v_call: TRBV6-1; clone_size: many; cdr3_aa: CASSALMGSGAYNEQFF
j_call: TRBJ2-4; v_call: TRBV6-1; clone_size: -; cdr3_aa: CASSQLWSIAGGIVKNIQYF